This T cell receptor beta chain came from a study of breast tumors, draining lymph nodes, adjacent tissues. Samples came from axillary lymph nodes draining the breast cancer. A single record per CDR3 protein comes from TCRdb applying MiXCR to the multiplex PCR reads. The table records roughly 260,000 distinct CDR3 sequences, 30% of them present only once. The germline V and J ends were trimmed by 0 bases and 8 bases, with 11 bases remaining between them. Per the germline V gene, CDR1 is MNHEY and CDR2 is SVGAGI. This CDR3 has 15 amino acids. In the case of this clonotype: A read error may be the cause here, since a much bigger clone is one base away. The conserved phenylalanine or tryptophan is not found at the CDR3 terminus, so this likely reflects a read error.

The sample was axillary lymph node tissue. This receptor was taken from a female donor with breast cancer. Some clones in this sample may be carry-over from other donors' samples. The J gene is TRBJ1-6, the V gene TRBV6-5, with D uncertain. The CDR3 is CASSYSNIRDSPLHS. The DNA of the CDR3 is TGTGCCAGCAGTTACTCTAATATTCGGGATTCACCCCTCCACTCT.